The 5 T cell receptor beta chains below come from one sample, sequenced in a study of response to subunit inactivated influenza vaccine (dated by TCRdb to the late 2010s). The method was RT-PCR. The data were produced on an Illumina HiSeq 2500. TCRdb itself trimmed the public reads at Q25 with fastp, ran MiXCR and retained productive beta chains. Every distinct CDR3 protein forms one entry, paired with its most common genes and DNA. Counted in this sample were about 700,000 distinct CDR3 sequences; 12% to 15% of them appeared once. The ten largest make up less than 9% of the sample. Sequencing used PBMCs from blood, obtained about 14 days before vaccination. These receptors came from a man aged 50-60 years who received an inactivated influenza vaccine. Donor details come from another sample of the same person, matched by shared clones.

The V call is TRBV4-2, the J call TRBJ2-5, with D perhaps matching TRBD2 (5 bases). In germline, CDR1 is LGHNA, CDR2 YNFKEQ. The CDR3 has 13 amino acids. Trimming left V 4 bases short and J 5 bases short, with 11 bases between. The CDR3 sequence: CASSPSTRETQYF. CDR3 DNA: TGTGCCAGCAGCCCGTCTACTAGGGAGACCCAGTACTTC.

This CDR3 reads CASSLGESGLSDTQYF. CDR3 DNA sequence: TGTGCCAGCAGTCTGGGAGAGTCAGGGCTATCAGATACGCAGTATTTT. V is TRBV12-3 or TRBV12-4 and J is TRBJ2-3; D may be TRBD1 or TRBD2 (5 bases each). CDR3 size: 16 residues. The V end lost 5 bases, the J end lost 4 bases, and 19 bases lay between the germline ends.

The sample holds many counts of this clonotype. The chain carries TRBV5-1 and TRBJ2-5; 11 nucleotides agree with TRBD1. In germline, CDR1 is SGHRS, CDR2 YFSETQ. After removal of 0 bases from V and 4 bases from J, the junction contained 2 bases not matched to a gene. The CDR3 loop spans 15 amino acids. CDR3 loop: CASSLGDRGRETQYF. CDR3 nucleotide sequence: TGCGCCAGCAGCTTGGGGGACAGGGGGAGAGAGACCCAGTACTTC.

This clonotype was detected a few times. V is TRBV28 and J is TRBJ1-3; a weak D match, TRBD1 (5 bases). V gave up 3 bases and J gave up 2 bases, with 11 bases separating them. CDR1 and CDR2 (germline): MDHEN, SYDVKM. CDR3 length: 15 residues. CDR3 region: CASSFQGGAGNTIYF. In nucleotides, the CDR3 is TGTGCCAGCAGTTTTCAGGGAGGCGCTGGAAACACCATATATTTT.

This rearrangement joins TRBV4-3 to TRBJ2-3; no clear D. V dropped 0 bases and J dropped 3 bases, with 16 bases sitting between them. CDR1 is LGHNA, CDR2 YSLEER, per germline. The CDR3 is 17 residues long. The CDR3, as DNA: TGCGCCAGCAGCCAAGATGGTAGGCGCCGAACGACAGATACGCAGTATTTT. Its translation is CASSQDGRRRTTDTQYF.